This T cell receptor beta chain originates from a study of T cells in Graves' hyperthyroidism and ophthalmopathy. Exclusion criteria comprised uncontrolled infection, other autoimmune disease, pregnancy or lactation. RNA transcripts gave rise to amplified TCR beta CDR3 regions. First-round RT-PCR with HTBI primers amplified the TCR CDR3 region. TCRdb used MiXCR to reprocess the multiplex PCR reads, holding one entry per CDR3 protein. This table has a few hundred thousand distinct CDR3 sequences, less than 25% appearing once. From germline, CDR1 is MNHEY and CDR2 SVGEGT. The trim removed 0 bases at V and 7 bases at J, leaving 4 bases unmatched. The CDR3 consists of 15 residues.

Sample: blood. The receptor comes from a man between 18 and 35 years old with Graves' hyperthyroidism. The V gene is TRBV6-2 or TRBV6-3, the J gene TRBJ2-5, with TRBD2 matching 11 bases. The CDR3 sequence: CASSYSSGGEGTQYF. Here the CDR3 DNA reads TGTGCCAGCAGTTACTCTAGCGGGGGGGAAGGGACCCAGTACTTC.